The clone carrying this T cell receptor beta chain came up once. The source of the sample is a study of blood T cell repertoires in COVID-19. Study overall: Donors in the United States, Italy and Spain gave samples during acute or convalescent COVID-19. Nucleic acid was either cDNA or gDNA, and it came from T cells, B-cell-depleted T cells, or PBMCs.

Per the study methods: Estimated nucleated cell counts came from reference gene primer amplification. TCRdb's copy holds only in-frame clones and misses some; the assay was immunoSEQ multiplex PCR. Clone size and the V and J calls come from that table; the DNA yielded D and trimming. The sample carries about 300,000 clones, 70% to 90% recorded once. This CDR3 contains 14 residues. Trimming removed 8 bases from V and 6 bases from J; junction bases left unmatched: 11. Germline values: CDR1 MDHEN, CDR2 SYDVKM. The clonotype was recovered from a man in his 70s with acute or convalescent COVID-19. The chain uses TRBV28 and TRBJ2-3; 7 bases fit TRBD2. Sequencing was performed on peripheral blood. The CDR3 sequence is CASGGAGRPDTQYF. CDR3 DNA sequence: TGTGCCAGCGGGGGAGCGGGGCGGCCCGATACGCAGTATTTT.